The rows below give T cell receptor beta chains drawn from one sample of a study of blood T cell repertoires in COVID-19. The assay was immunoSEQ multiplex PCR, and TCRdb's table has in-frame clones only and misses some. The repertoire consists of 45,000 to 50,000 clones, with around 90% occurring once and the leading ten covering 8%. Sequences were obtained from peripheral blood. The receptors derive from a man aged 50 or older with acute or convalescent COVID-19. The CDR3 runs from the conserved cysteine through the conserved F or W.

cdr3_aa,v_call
CATSDPGTSGYNEQFF,TRBV24-1
CASSQDFMRDRSYEQYF,TRBV4-2
CSAREGYTYF,TRBV20-1
CATSVRFGEREKLFF,TRBV15
CATSDPPGKGTDTQYF,TRBV24-1
CASSLDNYEQYF,TRBV6-2/TRBV6-3
CASVQGVGTEAFF,TRBV27
CAIPASGANPYEQYF,TRBV10-3
CASSPAGGYEQYF,TRBV18
CASSDLDRGTSPLHF,TRBV25-1
CASSLVSGNSPLHF,TRBV7-9
CASTAGDGNTIYF,TRBV5-1
CASSGRQGNSSYEQYF,TRBV7-8
CSVPGGAHTDTQYF,TRBV29-1
CASSLGRGLENTEAFF,TRBV5-1
CASTQEGNYGYTF,TRBV12-3/TRBV12-4
CASSLNGDGTYEQYF,TRBV7-3
CASSSLSTVGYTF,TRBV7-9
CASSLALTGGSPLHF,TRBV7-2
CASSPGQTASPLHF,TRBV18
CASSQRTGTGELFF,TRBV5-1
CASSSPDRNYGYTF,TRBV19
CASSLKGLRNNEQFF,TRBV11-2
CASSQGRGEKLFF,TRBV4-1
CAWAREGGNQPQHF,TRBV30
CASSDERGGQSAYTF,TRBV6-6
CASSTDSYSPLHF,TRBV5-1
CASSLLQDQPQHF,TRBV7-2
CASSNPTGAYEQYF,TRBV6-6
CATSRVGGFTEAFF,TRBV15
CASSYSEAFF,TRBV6-4
CASSFLALADTGELFF,TRBV7-9
CASSQTQGGAFF,TRBV3-1/TRBV3-2
CASRPAGTGANVLTF,TRBV7-9
CASSPLGQSYGYTF,TRBV7-2
CAWRGRGSSETQYF,TRBV30
CASSVAGVSYGYTF,TRBV9
CASSQDRIGQFYGYTF,TRBV4-1
CASNGGQGNSPLHF,TRBV7-9
CASEGIQETQYF,TRBV12-5
CAGSGTGGTIYF,TRBV19
CASRPGAHREQYF,TRBV6-5
CASSRQGVNEQYF,TRBV7-9
CASSGGQGMGTEAFF,TRBV5-1